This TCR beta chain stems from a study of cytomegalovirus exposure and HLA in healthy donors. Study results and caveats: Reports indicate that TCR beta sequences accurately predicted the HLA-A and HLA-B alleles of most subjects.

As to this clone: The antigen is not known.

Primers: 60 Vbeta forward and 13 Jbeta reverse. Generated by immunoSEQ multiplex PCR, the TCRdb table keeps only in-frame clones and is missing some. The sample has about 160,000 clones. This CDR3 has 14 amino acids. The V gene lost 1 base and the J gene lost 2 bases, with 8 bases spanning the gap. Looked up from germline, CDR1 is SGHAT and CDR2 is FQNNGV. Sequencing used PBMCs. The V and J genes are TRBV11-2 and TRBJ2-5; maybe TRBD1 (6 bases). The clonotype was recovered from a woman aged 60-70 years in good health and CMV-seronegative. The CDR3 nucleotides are TGTGCCAGCAGCTTAGGGACAGCTCAAGAGACCCAGTACTTC. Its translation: CASSLGTAQETQYF.